These 22 T cell receptor beta chains were all obtained from the same sample, sequenced in a study of T cell repertoires in cytomegalovirus infection. TCRdb used MiXCR to reprocess the reads, holding one entry per CDR3 protein. The table has hundreds of thousands of distinct CDR3 sequences, 20% to 25% seen once. Sequencing was carried out using CD8+ T cells from PBMCs. The receptors shown here come from a human donor in good health (CMV status not recorded). Some clones in this sample may be carry-over from other donors' samples.

This clonotype has a count of ten or more. CDR3 sequence: CAGEGTGKSSMNTEAFF. CDR3 nucleotides: TGTGCCGGAGAAGGGACAGGGAAGTCTTCTATGAACACTGAAGCTTTCTTT. This chain joins TRBV7-9 and TRBJ1-1; 9 bases line up with TRBD1. Trimming took 11 bases from V and 0 from J; bases not matched to a gene: 16. CDR1 is SEHNR and CDR2 is FQNEAQ in the germline V gene (reference sequence). CDR3 length: 17 residues.

This rearrangement joins TRBV6-5 to TRBJ2-3; D is undetermined. The CDR3 consists of 14 residues. Germline loops: CDR1 MNHEY, CDR2 SVGAGI. Trimming shortened V by 5 bases and J by 1 base, and 10 bases separated the two germline ends. CDR3 region: CASSELGGTDTQYF. The CDR3 coding sequence is TGTGCCAGCAGTGAACTCGGAGGCACAGATACGCAGTATTTT.

The rearrangement joins TRBV20-1 to TRBJ1-1; no reliable D call. Germline assignment: CDR1 DFQATT and CDR2 SNEGSKA (reference sequence). V lost 6 bases to trimming and J lost 1 base, with 9 bases between them. The CDR3 sequence is 12 residues long. The CDR3 is CSADRENTEAFF. The CDR3 nucleotides are TGCAGTGCGGATAGGGAGAACACTGAAGCTTTCTTT.

The chain joins TRBV12-5 to TRBJ1-1; D ambiguous. The CDR3 covers 13 residues. Germline V lookup: CDR1 LGHNT, CDR2 FRNRAP. V was cut by 2 bases and J by 2 bases, with 6 bases left in between. The CDR3 loop is CASGLSINTEAFF. The CDR3 DNA is TGTGCTAGTGGTTTGAGCATCAACACTGAAGCTTTCTTT.

The sample holds a few counts of this clonotype. The chain joins TRBV4-1 to TRBJ2-1; 14 nucleotides line up with TRBD2. The CDR3 extends over 16 amino acids. The germline CDR1 and CDR2 sequences are MGHRA and YSYEKL. The junction had 5 bases not matched to a gene; V was cut back by 0 bases and J by 10 bases. The chain's CDR3 is CASSQEGLAGEIEQFF. CDR3 coding DNA: TGCGCCAGCAGCCAAGAGGGACTAGCGGGGGAAATCGAGCAGTTCTTC.

This chain uses TRBV27 with TRBJ2-2, with 12 bases that match TRBD2. The germline CDR1 and CDR2 sequences are MNHEY and SMNVEV (reference sequence). The CDR3 extends over 16 amino acids. V lost 6 bases, J lost 3 bases, and 5 bases stayed unmatched. The CDR3 region is CASSNGLAGYTGELFF. The CDR3 bases are TGTGCCAGCAGCAACGGACTAGCGGGATACACCGGGGAGCTGTTTTTT.

The chain uses TRBV29-1 and TRBJ2-3; D is perhaps TRBD1 (5 bases). The germline V gene encodes CDR1 SQVTM and CDR2 ANQGSEA. Trimming took off 8 bases at V and 7 bases at J, with 22 bases between the two ends. The CDR3 is made up of 14 amino acids. The CDR3 spells CSFSLTDSVNTQYF. The CDR3 nucleotides are TGCAGCTTTTCCCTGACAGACTCGGTGAATACGCAGTATTTT.

This clonotype was picked up a small number of times. V usage is TRBV7-9 and J usage is TRBJ2-1; D perhaps matches TRBD2 (5 bases). Germline CDR1 is SEHNR and CDR2 is FQNEAQ (reference sequence). V lost 5 bases and J 9 bases, leaving 11 bases between the germline ends. This CDR3 comprises 12 residues. CDR3: CASSLGAAEQFF. The CDR3 DNA reads TGTGCCAGCAGCCTAGGAGCGGCTGAGCAGTTCTTC.

The chain joins TRBV2 to TRBJ2-5; the D is unclear. V lost 5 bases to trimming and J lost 1 base, with 11 bases between them. The CDR3 has 14 amino acids. Germline CDR1 and CDR2: SNHLY and FYNNEI. The CDR3 reads CASSTSQTQETQYF. The CDR3 coding sequence is TGTGCCAGCAGTACCTCCCAGACCCAAGAGACCCAGTACTTC.

This clonotype was counted only a few times. The V gene is TRBV12-3 or TRBV12-4, the J gene TRBJ2-1; D is perhaps TRBD2 (5 bases). Trimming removed 3 bases from V and 4 bases from J, with 13 bases in between. The CDR3 covers 15 residues. The CDR3, as DNA: TGTGCCAGCAGTTTTGGGAGTGGGGTTTACAATGAGCAGTTCTTC. It encodes CASSFGSGVYNEQFF.

This rearrangement joins TRBV6-5 to TRBJ1-5; 8 bases are shared with TRBD1. This CDR3 has 14 amino acids. Trimming removed 7 bases from V and 3 bases from J; junction bases left unmatched: 5. The germline gives CDR1 MNHEY, CDR2 SVGAGI. This CDR3 reads CASTGQGINQPQHF. The CDR3 coding sequence is TGTGCCAGCACTGGACAGGGAATCAATCAGCCCCAGCATTTT.

The chain is built from TRBV20-1 and TRBJ2-5; 12 nucleotides align to TRBD2. J was trimmed by 0 bases and V by 3 bases; bases with no gene match: 17. This CDR3 is 20 amino acids long. Looked up from germline, CDR1 is DFQATT and CDR2 is SNEGSKA (reference sequence). CDR3 sequence (DNA): TGCAGTGCTAGTCCTAGCGGGGGGGCCTTGGAGCCCCATTACCAAGAGACCCAGTACTTC. This gives the protein CSASPSGGALEPHYQETQYF.

This clonotype was seen ten or more times. CDR3 nucleotide sequence: TGTGCCAGCAGTGAATATTTAGGGGCTGGAACTGAAGCTTTCTTT. Its translation: CASSEYLGAGTEAFF. The chain links TRBV25-1 to TRBJ1-1; tentative D call: TRBD1 (5 bases). Germline V lookup: CDR1 MGHDK, CDR2 SYGVNS. V was pared by 0 bases and J by 5 bases, with 13 bases between. This CDR3 spans 15 amino acids.

This clonotype was picked up many times. The chain joins TRBV7-2 to TRBJ1-2; no firm D call. Germline CDR1 reads SGHTA; CDR2 reads FQGNSA. This CDR3 spans 11 amino acids. V was cut by 4 bases and J by 6 bases, with 6 bases left in between. The CDR3 protein is CASSSSNGYTF. For the CDR3, the DNA is TGTGCCAGCAGCTCGTCCAATGGCTACACCTTC.

V is TRBV6-6 and J is TRBJ1-5; D is undetermined. CDR1 is MNHNY and CDR2 is SVGAGI in the germline V gene (reference sequence). V dropped 0 bases and J dropped 6 bases, with 12 bases sitting between them. CDR3 size: 15 residues. CDR3 DNA: TGTGCCAGCAGTTACTCCCGGACTACGGGTCAGCCCCAGCATTTT. This gives the protein CASSYSRTTGQPQHF.

Ten or more counts support this clonotype. The chain is built from TRBV7-6 and TRBJ2-7; D possibly corresponds to TRBD2 (6 bases). The CDR3 extends over 15 amino acids. Looked up from germline, CDR1 is SGHVS and CDR2 is FNYEAQ. Deletions cut 1 base from V and 1 base from J, with 11 bases between. CDR3 in amino acids: CASSLEQAGSYEQYF. The CDR3 nucleotides read TGTGCCAGCAGCTTAGAACAGGCGGGATCCTACGAGCAGTACTTC.

This clonotype was recorded a few times. This rearrangement joins TRBV7-9 to TRBJ2-7; D is ambiguous. CDR1 is SEHNR and CDR2 is FQNEAQ in the germline V gene (reference sequence). V gave up 5 bases and J gave up 2 bases, with 10 bases separating them. The CDR3 totals 13 residues. The CDR3 protein is CASSPEATYEQYF. DNA of the CDR3: TGTGCCAGCAGCCCAGAGGCCACCTACGAGCAGTACTTC.

The genes are TRBV7-9 and TRBJ2-1, with D possibly matching TRBD1 (6 bases). V lost 6 bases and J lost 9, with 12 bases in between. The CDR3 consists of 12 residues. Germline loops: CDR1 SEHNR, CDR2 FQNEAQ (reference sequence). CDR3 nucleotides: TGTGCCAGCAGTTTCCAGGGGAGTGAGCAGTTCTTC. Its translation is CASSFQGSEQFF.

The V call is TRBV9, the J call TRBJ2-2; TRBD1 might be the D (5 bases). With 7 bases removed from V and 5 bases from J, the gap between germline ends came to 12 bases. Germline V gene sequence: CDR1 SGDLS, CDR2 YYNGEE. The CDR3 loop spans 13 amino acids. This CDR3 is CASVQGRTGELFF. For the CDR3, the DNA is TGTGCCAGCGTTCAGGGTCGGACCGGGGAGCTGTTTTTT.

CDR3 amino acids: CASSYNVGGLAGDEQYF. In DNA, the CDR3 is TGTGCCAGCAGTTATAACGTCGGGGGACTAGCGGGGGATGAGCAGTACTTC. This rearrangement joins TRBV6-6 to TRBJ2-7, with TRBD2 identical over 14 bases. The CDR3 contains 17 residues. CDR1 is MNHNY, CDR2 SVGAGI, per germline (reference sequence). Trimming at V came to 3 bases and at J to 7 bases, leaving 11 bases not matched to a gene.

The gene calls are TRBV15 and TRBJ2-1; the D gene could be TRBD1 or TRBD2 (5 bases each). In germline, CDR1 is LNHNV, CDR2 YYDKDF (reference sequence). CDR3 length equals 13 residues. The V and J ends lost 8 bases and 7 bases respectively, with 15 bases between them. The CDR3 spells CATGFFRENEQFF. Written as DNA, the CDR3 is TGTGCCACCGGATTTTTCAGGGAGAATGAGCAGTTCTTC.

This chain connects TRBV25-1 to TRBJ2-5; TRBD1 might be the D (5 bases). Between the trimmed V and J ends, which lost 2 bases and 4 bases, there was a span of 14 bases. CDR3 length: 15 amino acids. Germline V gene lookup returns CDR1 MGHDK and CDR2 SYGVNS. This CDR3 is CASSERWAGRETQYF. For the CDR3, the DNA is TGTGCCAGCAGTGAAAGGTGGGCAGGGCGAGAGACCCAGTACTTC.